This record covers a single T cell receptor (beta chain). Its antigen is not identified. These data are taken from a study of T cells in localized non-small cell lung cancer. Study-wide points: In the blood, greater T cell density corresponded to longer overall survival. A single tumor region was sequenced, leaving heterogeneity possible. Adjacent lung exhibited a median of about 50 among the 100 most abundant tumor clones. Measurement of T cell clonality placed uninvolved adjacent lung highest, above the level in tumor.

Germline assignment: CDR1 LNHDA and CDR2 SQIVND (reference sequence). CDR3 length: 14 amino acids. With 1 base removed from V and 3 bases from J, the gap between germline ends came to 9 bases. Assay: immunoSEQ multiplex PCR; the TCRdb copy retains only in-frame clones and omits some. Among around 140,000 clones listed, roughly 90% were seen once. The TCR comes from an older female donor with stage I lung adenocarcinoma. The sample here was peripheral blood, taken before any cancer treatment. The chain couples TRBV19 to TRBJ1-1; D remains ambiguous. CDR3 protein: CASSIGVRDTEAFF. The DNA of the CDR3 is TGTGCCAGTAGTATAGGAGTACGAGACACTGAAGCTTTCTTT.